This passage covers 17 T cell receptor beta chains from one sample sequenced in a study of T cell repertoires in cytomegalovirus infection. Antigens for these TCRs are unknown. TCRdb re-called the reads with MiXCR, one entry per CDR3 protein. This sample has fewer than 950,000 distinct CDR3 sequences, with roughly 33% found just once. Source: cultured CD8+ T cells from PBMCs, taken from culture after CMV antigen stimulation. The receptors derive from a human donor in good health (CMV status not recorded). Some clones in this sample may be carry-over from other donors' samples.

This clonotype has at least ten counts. The CDR3 spells CASSEYKGQTGELFF. The CDR3, as DNA: TGTGCCAGCAGTGAATATAAAGGGCAAACCGGGGAGCTGTTTTTT. This chain joins TRBV25-1 and TRBJ2-2; no definite D call. Trimming took off 0 bases at V and 5 bases at J, with 10 bases between the two ends. Germline V gene data show CDR1 as MGHDK and CDR2 as SYGVNS. CDR3 length: 15 amino acids.

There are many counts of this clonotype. The CDR3 region has the DNA TGTGCCAGCAGCTCAACTAGCAGGAAAGTAGATACGCAGTATTTT. It specifies CASSSTSRKVDTQYF. This chain uses TRBV7-6 with TRBJ2-3; a possible D gene is TRBD2 (6 bases). Trimming removed 4 bases from V and 5 bases from J, with 16 bases in between. Germline lookup yields CDR1 SGHVS and CDR2 FNYEAQ. The CDR3 totals 15 residues.

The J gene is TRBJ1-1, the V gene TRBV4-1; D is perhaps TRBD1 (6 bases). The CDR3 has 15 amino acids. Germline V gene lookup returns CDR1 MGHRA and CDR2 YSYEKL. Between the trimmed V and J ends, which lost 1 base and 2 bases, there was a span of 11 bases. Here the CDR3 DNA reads TGCGCCAGCAGCCAAGGACAGGAAACTAACACTGAAGCTTTCTTT. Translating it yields CASSQGQETNTEAFF.

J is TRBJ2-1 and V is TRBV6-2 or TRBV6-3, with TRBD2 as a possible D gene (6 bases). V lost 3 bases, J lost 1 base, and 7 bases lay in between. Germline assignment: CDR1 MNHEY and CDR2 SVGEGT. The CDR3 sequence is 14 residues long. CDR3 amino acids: CASSYGGSYNEQFF. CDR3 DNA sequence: TGTGCCAGCAGTTATGGGGGGTCCTACAATGAGCAGTTCTTC.

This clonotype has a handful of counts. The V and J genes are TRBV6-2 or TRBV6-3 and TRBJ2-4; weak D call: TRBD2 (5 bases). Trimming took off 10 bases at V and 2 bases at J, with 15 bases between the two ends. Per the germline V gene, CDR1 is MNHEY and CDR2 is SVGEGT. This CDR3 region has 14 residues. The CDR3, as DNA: TGTGCCACCCACCCGGGGAGCTCCAAAAACATTCAGTACTTC. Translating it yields CATHPGSSKNIQYF.

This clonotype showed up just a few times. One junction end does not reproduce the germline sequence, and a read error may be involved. CDR3: CASSYEYRMNTEAFF. In nucleotides, the CDR3 is TGTGCCAGCAGTTACGAGTACAGGATGAATACTGAAGCTTTCTTT. The genes are TRBV6-5 and TRBJ1-1, with a weak D call TRBD1 (5 bases). CDR3 size: 15 residues. Germline V gives CDR1 MNHEY, CDR2 SVGAGI.

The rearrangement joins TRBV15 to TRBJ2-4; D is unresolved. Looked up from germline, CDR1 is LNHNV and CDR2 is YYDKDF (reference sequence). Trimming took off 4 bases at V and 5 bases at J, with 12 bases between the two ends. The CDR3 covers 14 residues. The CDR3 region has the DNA TGTGCCACCAGCACCCACGAGTCGGAAAACATTCAGTACTTC. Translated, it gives CATSTHESENIQYF.

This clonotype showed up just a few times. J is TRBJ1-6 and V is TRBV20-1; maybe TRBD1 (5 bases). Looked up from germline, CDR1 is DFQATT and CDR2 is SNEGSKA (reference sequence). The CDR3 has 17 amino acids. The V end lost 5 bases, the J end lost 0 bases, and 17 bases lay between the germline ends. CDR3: CSAFPGLPSSYNSPLHF. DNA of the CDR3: TGCAGTGCTTTCCCGGGACTCCCGAGCTCCTATAATTCACCCCTCCACTTT.

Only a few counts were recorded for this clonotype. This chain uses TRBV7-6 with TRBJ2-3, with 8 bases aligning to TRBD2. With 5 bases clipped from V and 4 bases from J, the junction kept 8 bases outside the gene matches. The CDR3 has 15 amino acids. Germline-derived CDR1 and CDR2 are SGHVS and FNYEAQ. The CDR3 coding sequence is TGTGCCAGCAGCCTCGGGAGGGGGGTAGCAGATACGCAGTATTTT. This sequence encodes CASSLGRGVADTQYF.

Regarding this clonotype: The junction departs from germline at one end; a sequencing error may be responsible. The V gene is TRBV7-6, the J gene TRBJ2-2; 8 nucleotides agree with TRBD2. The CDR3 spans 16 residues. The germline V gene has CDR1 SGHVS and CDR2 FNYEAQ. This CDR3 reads CVSSLTAGGNTGELFF. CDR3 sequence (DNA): TGTGTCAGCAGCTTAACCGCGGGGGGTAACACCGGGGAGCTGTTTTTT. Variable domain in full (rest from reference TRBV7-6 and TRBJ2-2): GAGVSQSPRYKVTKRGQDVALRCDPISGHVSLYWYRQALGQGPEFLTYFNYEAQQDKSGLPNDRFSAERPEGSISTLTIQRTEQRDSAMYRCVSSLTAGGNTGELFFGEGSRLTVL.

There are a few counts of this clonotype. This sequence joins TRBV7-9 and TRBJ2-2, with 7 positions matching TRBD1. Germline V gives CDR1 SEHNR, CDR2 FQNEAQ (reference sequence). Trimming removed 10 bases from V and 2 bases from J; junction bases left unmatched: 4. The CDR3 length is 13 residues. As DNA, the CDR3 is TGTGCCATTGGGACAGTTAACACCGGGGAGCTGTTTTTT. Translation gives CAIGTVNTGELFF.

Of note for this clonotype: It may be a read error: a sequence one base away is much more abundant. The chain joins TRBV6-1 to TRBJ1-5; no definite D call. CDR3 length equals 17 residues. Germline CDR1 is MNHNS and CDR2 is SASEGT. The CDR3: CASNEPPRHYSNQPQHF. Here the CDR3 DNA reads TGTGCCAGCAATGAACCTCCAAGACATTATAGCAATCAGCCCCAGCATTTT.

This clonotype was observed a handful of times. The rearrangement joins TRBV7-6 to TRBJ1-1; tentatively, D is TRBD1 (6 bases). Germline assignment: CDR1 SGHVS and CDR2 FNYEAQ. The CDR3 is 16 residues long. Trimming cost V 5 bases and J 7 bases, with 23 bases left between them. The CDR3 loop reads CASSLGNRVVGGEAFF. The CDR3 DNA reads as TGTGCCAGCAGCCTCGGGAACAGGGTGGTTGGGGGTGAAGCTTTCTTT.

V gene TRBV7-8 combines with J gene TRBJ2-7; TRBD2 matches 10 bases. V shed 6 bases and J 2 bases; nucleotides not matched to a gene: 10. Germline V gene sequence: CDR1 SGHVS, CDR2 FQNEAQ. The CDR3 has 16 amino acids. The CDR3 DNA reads TGTGCCAGCAGTTTGCAGGTGCTAGCGGGGGCCTACGAGCAGTACTTC. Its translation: CASSLQVLAGAYEQYF.

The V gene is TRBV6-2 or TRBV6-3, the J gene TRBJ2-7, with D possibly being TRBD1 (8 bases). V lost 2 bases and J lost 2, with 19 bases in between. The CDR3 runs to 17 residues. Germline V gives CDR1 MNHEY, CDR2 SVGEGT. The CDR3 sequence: CASSYLRTGTKPYEQYV. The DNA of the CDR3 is TGTGCCAGCAGTTACCTGAGGACAGGGACTAAACCCTACGAGCAGTACGTC.

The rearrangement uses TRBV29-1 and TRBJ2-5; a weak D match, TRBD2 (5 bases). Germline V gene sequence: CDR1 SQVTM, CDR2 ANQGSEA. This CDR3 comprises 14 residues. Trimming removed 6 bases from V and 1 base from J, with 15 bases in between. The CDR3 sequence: CSVRSGRGQETQYF. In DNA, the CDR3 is TGCAGCGTCAGGAGTGGTCGGGGCCAAGAGACCCAGTACTTC.

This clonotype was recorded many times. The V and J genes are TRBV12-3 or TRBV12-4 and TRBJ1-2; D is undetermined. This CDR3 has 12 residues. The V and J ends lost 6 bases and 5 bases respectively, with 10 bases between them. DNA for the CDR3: TGTGCCAGCAGCCCTGGGCGGTATGGCTACACCTTC. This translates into CASSPGRYGYTF.